Below, one TCR beta chain is given with its context. Its cognate antigen is unknown. Sequenced by immunoSEQ multiplex PCR; TCRdb stores in-frame clones only, minus some. The sample records more than 80,000 clones, 65% to 90% being singletons. The CDR3 extends over 13 amino acids. Germline trimming cut 1 base from V and 11 bases from J; bases unmatched to any gene: 6. The germline gives CDR1 LNHDA, CDR2 SQIVND (reference sequence). This sample is drawn from a study of OX40 agonist ivuxolimab in advanced cancers. Study-wide points: Dosing at 0.1 to 3.0 mg/kg was accompanied by clonal expansion of CD4+ and CD8+ blood T cells by week 6. On average, CD8+ T cells had more expanded clones than CD4+.

The genes are TRBV19 and TRBJ1-1; 8 positions match TRBD1. Material: CD4+ or CD8+ T cells sorted from blood, obtained in a trial of the OX40 agonist ivuxolimab. The source is an adult with an advanced solid tumor such as melanoma, head and neck, liver or kidney cancer. CDR3 DNA sequence: TGTGCCAGTAGTATAGTGGACAGGGCGGGTGCTTTCTTT. Protein: CASSIVDRAGAFF.